This TCR beta chain emerged from a study of shared clonotypes between healthy human individuals. Study overall: Per donor, three plates held CD4 naive cells, three held CD4 memory, two held CD8 naive and one held CD8 memory.

Comments on this clone: The antigen is unknown. The same CDR3 also results from other DNA sequences found in this sample.

General observations from the study: As a rule, naive subsets had a larger estimated richness than memory subsets. Only a few donors were included, so the genetic and exposure-history diversity represented was limited.

The CDR3 is made up of 14 amino acids. Trimming removed 0 bases from V and 1 base from J, with 7 bases in between. Germline V gene data show CDR1 as SGHRS and CDR2 as YFSETQ. Sequenced by immunoSEQ multiplex PCR; TCRdb stores in-frame clones only, minus some. The sample yields around 2.5 million clones, roughly 93% seen once. The source material was naive CD4+ T cells from PBMCs. The sample's subset: CD45RA+ positively selected. The TCR comes from a man younger than 35 in good health. Some clones in this sample may be carry-over from other donors' samples. This chain joins TRBV5-1 and TRBJ2-5; D gene uncertain. The CDR3 region is CASSLVGSQETQYF. The DNA for the CDR3 is TGCGCCAGCAGCTTGGTTGGCAGCCAAGAGACCCAGTACTTC.